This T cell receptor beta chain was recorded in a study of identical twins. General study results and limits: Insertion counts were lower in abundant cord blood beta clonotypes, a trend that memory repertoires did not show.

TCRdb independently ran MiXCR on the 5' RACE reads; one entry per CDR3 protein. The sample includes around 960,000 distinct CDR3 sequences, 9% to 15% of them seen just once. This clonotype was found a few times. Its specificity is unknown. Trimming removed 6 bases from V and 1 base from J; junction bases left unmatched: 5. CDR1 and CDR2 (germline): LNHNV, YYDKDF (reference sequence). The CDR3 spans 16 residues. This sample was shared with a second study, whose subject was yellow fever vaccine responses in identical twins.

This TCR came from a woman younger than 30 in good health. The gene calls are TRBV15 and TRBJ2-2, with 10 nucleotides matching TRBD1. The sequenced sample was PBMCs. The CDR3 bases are TGTGCCACCAGTACGACAGGGGGCGAGAACACCGGGGAGCTGTTTTTT. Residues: CATSTTGGENTGELFF.